This T cell receptor beta chain originates from a study of Tregs in tolerant kidney transplant recipients. Sequenced by immunoSEQ multiplex PCR; TCRdb stores in-frame clones only, minus some. The table includes around 77,000 clones, 98% detected once. In the case of this clone: The antigen remains undetermined.

Unstimulated regulatory T cells (CD4+CD25+CD127-), CD4+CD25- non-regulatory cells, CD4 and CD8 cells were FACS-sorted from thawed PBMCs. The study, taken as a whole, reports: No direct test of biological reproducibility was done here.

Trimming cost V 4 bases and J 8 bases; bases outside gene matches: 5. The germline V gene encodes CDR1 SGHRS and CDR2 YFSETQ. This CDR3 region has 12 residues. Sequencing was performed on CD4+ T cells from blood, taken before the transplant. This rearrangement joins TRBV5-1 to TRBJ1-1; TRBD1 aligns across 7 bases. This clonotype originated in a human donor who received a combined kidney and bone marrow transplant. CDR3 sequence reads: CASSQGTEEAFF. The CDR3, as DNA: TGCGCCAGCAGCCAGGGGACAGAAGAAGCTTTCTTT. Combining the CDR3 with reference TRBV5-1 and TRBJ1-1 gives the whole variable domain KAGVTQTPRYLIKTRGQQVTLSCSPISGHRSVSWYQQTPGQGLQFLFEYFSETQRNKGNFPGRFSGRQFSNSRSEMNVSTLELGDSALYLCASSQGTEEAFFGQGTRLTVV.